The 19 T cell receptor beta chains listed next were all sequenced from one sample in a study of blood T cell repertoires in COVID-19. Measured with immunoSEQ multiplex PCR; TCRdb has only the in-frame clones, and not every one. The sample includes roughly 200,000 clones, 75% to 90% of them seen just once. The sequenced sample consisted of peripheral blood. All receptors come from a woman aged 55-69 years with acute or convalescent COVID-19.

V and J are TRBV19 and TRBJ1-5; the match to TRBD1 covers 10 bases. The CDR3 sequence is 15 residues long. The germline V gene has CDR1 LNHDA and CDR2 SQIVND (reference sequence). With V trimmed by 5 bases and J by 4 bases, 5 bases remained unmatched. Written as DNA, the CDR3 is TGTGCCAGTAGTCCCAGGGACAGGGGTAATCAGCCCCAGCATTTT. Its translation: CASSPRDRGNQPQHF.

The chain employs TRBV7-9 and TRBJ2-7, with 9 bases lining up with TRBD1. This CDR3 has 14 amino acids. CDR1 and CDR2 (germline): SEHNR, FQNEAQ (reference sequence). V dropped 10 bases and J dropped 2; count of bases not matched to a gene: 9. For the CDR3, the DNA is TGTGCCATCGCAGGGGGACAGGGTGCCTACGAGCAGTACTTC. It codes for CAIAGGQGAYEQYF.

This clone was counted ten times or more. V and J are TRBV6-6 and TRBJ2-1; D remains unclear. Germline CDR1 reads MNHNY; CDR2 reads SVGAGI (reference sequence). This CDR3 contains 15 residues. Deletions cut 8 bases from V and 0 bases from J, with 14 bases between. This CDR3 reads CASLFELSSYNEQFF. CDR3 coding DNA: TGTGCCAGCCTATTCGAACTGAGCTCCTACAATGAGCAGTTCTTC.

Details on this clone: At one end the junction does not follow the germline gene, possibly because of a read error. The chain recombines TRBV2 with TRBJ1-2; D call uncertain. The CDR3 covers 13 residues. In germline, CDR1 is SNHLY, CDR2 FYNNEI. CDR3 in amino acids: CASSKAADYGYTF. DNA for the CDR3: TGTGCCAGCAGTAAAGCGGCGGACTATGGCTACACCTTC.

A single count supports this clone. V gene TRBV18 combines with J gene TRBJ2-7, with D perhaps matching TRBD2 (5 bases). From germline, CDR1 is KGHSH and CDR2 LQKENI. V shed 4 bases and J shed 9 bases, with 16 bases lying between them. The CDR3 is 13 amino acids. The CDR3 protein is CASSLGVVKGQYV. The CDR3 DNA reads TGTGCCAGCTCACTCGGGGTCGTCAAGGGGCAGTACGTC.

This clone was seen a few times. The genes are TRBV30 and TRBJ2-1; 9 bases agree with TRBD1. This CDR3 contains 14 residues. V gave up 1 base and J gave up 4 bases; unmatched junction bases: 2. Germline loops: CDR1 GTSNPN, CDR2 SVGIG (reference sequence). The CDR3 loop reads CAWSDDRGYNEQFF. DNA of the CDR3: TGTGCCTGGAGTGACGACAGGGGGTACAATGAGCAGTTCTTC.

The rearrangement links TRBV27 to TRBJ2-1, with TRBD1 matching over 9 bases. CDR1 and CDR2 (germline): MNHEY, SMNVEV (reference sequence). V shed 4 bases and J 9 bases; nucleotides not matched to a gene: 13. This CDR3 has 16 amino acids. This CDR3 reads CASSSGTGIVIGEQFF. CDR3 nucleotide sequence: TGTGCCAGCAGTTCTGGGACAGGGATAGTCATAGGTGAGCAGTTCTTC.

Comments on this clone: The junction and the germline gene differ at one end; a read error may be behind it. This chain joins TRBV7-7 and TRBJ2-1; 7 bases are shared with TRBD1. Germline CDR1 SSHAT, CDR2 FNYEAQ (reference sequence). This CDR3 is built from 14 residues. This CDR3 is CASSPGQVNNEQFF. The DNA of the CDR3 is TGTGCTAGCAGCCCAGGACAGGTGAACAATGAGCAGTTCTTC.

The genes are TRBV27 and TRBJ2-1; TRBD2 matches 14 bases. V was pared by 5 bases and J by 9 bases, with 3 bases of the junction left unmatched. In germline, CDR1 is MNHEY, CDR2 SMNVEV (reference sequence). This CDR3 has 14 amino acids. Here the CDR3 reads CASSVGTSGGEQFF. In DNA form, the CDR3 reads TGTGCCAGCAGTGTCGGGACTAGCGGGGGTGAGCAGTTCTTC.

The chain links TRBV25-1 to TRBJ2-1, with 8 bases aligning to TRBD2. The CDR3 has 14 residues. Germline CDR1 is MGHDK and CDR2 is SYGVNS. After removal of 4 bases from V and 4 bases from J, the junction contained 3 bases not matched to a gene. The DNA of the CDR3 is TGTGCCAGCAGTGGGCGGGAGGTGTACAATGAGCAGTTCTTC. It codes for CASSGREVYNEQFF.

The rearrangement links TRBV7-3 to TRBJ2-1; D ambiguous. Trimming removed 6 bases from V and 3 bases from J, with 18 bases in between. The CDR3 runs to 16 residues. Germline-derived CDR1 and CDR2 are SGHTA and FQGTGA. The CDR3 reads CASSPLGMKLYNEQFF. CDR3 DNA sequence: TGTGCCAGCAGTCCCCTTGGTATGAAGCTCTACAATGAGCAGTTCTTC.

The V and J genes are TRBV30 and TRBJ2-1; TRBD2 agrees at 8 bases. Trimming at V came to 4 bases and at J to 2 bases, leaving 16 bases not matched to a gene. The CDR3 is 18 residues long. Germline assignment: CDR1 GTSNPN and CDR2 SVGIG (reference sequence). The CDR3 reads CAWTGPSGRSSAYNEQFF. The CDR3 region has the DNA TGTGCCTGGACCGGACCCAGCGGGAGATCCTCAGCCTACAATGAGCAGTTCTTC.

The rearrangement links TRBV7-9 to TRBJ1-2; D is unresolved. Germline V gives CDR1 SEHNR, CDR2 FQNEAQ (reference sequence). The germline V and J ends were trimmed by 5 bases and 0 bases, with 10 bases remaining between them. The CDR3 sequence is 14 residues long. This CDR3 is CASSPLGANYGYTF. CDR3 DNA sequence: TGTGCCAGCAGCCCCCTCGGGGCTAACTATGGCTACACCTTC. Drawing the rest from reference TRBV7-9 and TRBJ1-2, the complete variable domain is DTGVSQNPRHKITKRGQNVTFRCDPISEHNRLYWYRQTLGQGPEFLTYFQNEAQLEKSRLLSDRFSAERPKGSFSTLEIQRTEQGDSAMYLCASSPLGANYGYTFGSGTRLTVV.

The J gene is TRBJ1-5, the V gene TRBV28; the match to TRBD1 covers 9 bases. The ends lost 4 bases at V and 0 bases at J; junction bases unmatched: 4. The germline CDR1 and CDR2 sequences are MDHEN and SYDVKM. The length of the CDR3 is 16 residues. CDR3 in DNA: TGTGCCAGCAGTTCCTCGGGACAGGGTAGCAATCAGCCCCAGCATTTT. Translated, it gives CASSSSGQGSNQPQHF. The entire variable domain, with the rest obtained from reference TRBV28 and TRBJ1-5, is as follows: DVKVTQSSRYLVKRTGEKVFLECVQDMDHENMFWYRQDPGLGLRLIYFSYDVKMKEKGDIPEGYSVSREKKERFSLILESASTNQTSMYLCASSSSGQGSNQPQHFGDGTRLSIL.

The chain's CDR3 is CASSEAAVGGGEQFF. In nucleotides, the CDR3 is TGTGCCAGCAGTGAAGCGGCGGTCGGGGGGGGTGAGCAGTTCTTC. The chain carries TRBV6-1 and TRBJ2-1; 8 bases map to TRBD2. Looked up from germline, CDR1 is MNHNS and CDR2 is SASEGT. Unmatched junction bases numbered 7, after V lost 0 bases and J lost 9 bases. CDR3 size: 15 residues.

This clone has only a few counts. The chain carries TRBV24-1 and TRBJ2-7, with D possibly matching TRBD2 (7 bases). Germline CDR1 reads KGHDR; CDR2 reads SFDVKD. The V gene lost 8 bases and the J gene lost 9 bases, with 25 bases spanning the gap. The CDR3 spans 15 residues. The CDR3 reads CATMRGGRPPCRQYV. The CDR3 coding sequence is TGTGCCACCATGAGGGGGGGGCGCCCCCCCTGTAGGCAGTACGTC.

The rearrangement uses TRBV18 and TRBJ1-1; 8 nucleotides agree with TRBD1. Germline values: CDR1 KGHSH, CDR2 LQKENI. V was clipped by 4 bases and J by 4 bases; unmatched bases: 11. The CDR3 consists of 16 residues. The CDR3 here is CASSQNQGAGVTEAFF. The CDR3 DNA is TGTGCCAGCTCACAAAACCAGGGGGCCGGTGTCACTGAAGCTTTCTTT.

The chain recombines TRBV6-5 with TRBJ1-6; D may be TRBD1 (5 bases). The CDR3 length is 13 residues. Germline CDR1 is MNHEY and CDR2 is SVGAGI. Deletions cut 5 bases from V and 14 bases from J, with 16 bases between. CDR3 DNA: TGTGCCAGCAGTCCAGTTACCGACAGTTCCCTCCACTTT. Amino acid sequence: CASSPVTDSSLHF.

V and J are TRBV6-2 or TRBV6-3 and TRBJ2-3, with 8 nucleotides matching TRBD2. Looked up from germline, CDR1 is MNHEY and CDR2 is SVGEGT. This CDR3 has 16 amino acids. With 4 bases clipped from V and 5 bases from J, the junction kept 11 bases outside the gene matches. CDR3 nucleotides: TGTGCCAGCAGTTCGCCTAGGCGAGCGGGAGAAGATACGCAGTATTTT. Encoded protein: CASSSPRRAGEDTQYF.